This T cell receptor beta chain was identified in a study of blood T cell repertoires in COVID-19 (dated by TCRdb to about 2020). For context, the study as a whole: Samples from collaborators originated in the United States, Italy and Spain and spanned both the acute and convalescent phases of COVID-19. The prospective study material was composed of cDNA or gDNA derived from T cells, B-cell-depleted T cells, or PBMCs. The samples were drawn from the first 160 participants of the ongoing ImmuneRACE study and from 1,254 subjects provided by 6 global collaborators. The dataset comprised deeply sampled blood TCRbeta repertoires from subjects exposed to, actively infected with, or recovered from COVID-19. The repertoires were made available in a free public database intended to serve as a resource for research on the immune response to SARS-CoV-2. Where available, HLA class I and class II types were taken from metadata supplied by the sample provider and were not determined by assay-based typing. Sample metadata almost always included a de-identified subject ID, COVID-19 status, age in years and sex.

Each collaborating institution followed its own protocols to collect whole blood in K2EDTA tubes. For TCRbeta analysis, collaborators shipped samples as frozen whole blood, isolated PBMCs, or DNA extracted from either of those sample types. TCRbeta CDR3 regions were amplified from genomic DNA using the immunoSEQ Assay, a bias-controlled multiplex PCR. The original methods were these. Within the assay, amplification of reference gene primers was used to estimate how many nucleated cells each sample contained. To quantify the absolute abundance of each unique TCRbeta CDR3 rearrangement, sequence reads were collapsed and filtered. Productive Simpson clonality was computed per sample as the square root of Simpson's diversity index over productive rearrangements. TCRdb provides this immuneACCESS table in a form limited to in-frame rearrangements. Some clones are lacking; in checked studies, under half of them reflect an unresolved V gene, and why the rest are absent is not known. V and J calls and clone size are those listed in that table; D and trimming were worked out from the DNA. This sample has 200,000 to 250,000 clones in its table, and 70% to 90% of those were observed once. Of the sample, 3% to 3.5% falls within the top ten clones.

Comment on this clone: Its antigen remains undetermined. The input lacks base qualities; no much larger clone sits a single base away.

Broader findings and caveats from the paper: The quantity of clinical and demographic metadata differed by source and by participant and was supplied without curation.

Sequences were obtained from peripheral blood. This TCR was sampled from a man aged 60-69 years with acute or convalescent COVID-19.

Here is the DNA: TGCAGCGCCCTTGCGGTAGCGGGGGGGCGGCAGCAGTACTTC. This translates into CSALAVAGGRQQYF. The chain joins TRBV29-1 to TRBJ2-7, with 11 bases aligning to TRBD2. CDR1 and CDR2 were assigned from the germline V gene as SQVTM and ANQGSEA. Trimming removed 7 bases from V and 8 bases from J; the gene matches leave 13 bases unexplained. The CDR3 runs 14 residues from the cysteine to the phenylalanine. The sequence is cut down to CDR3 DNA, 42 bases in frame from base 1.